The 7 T cell receptor beta chains below come from one sample, sequenced in a study of shared T cell receptors in the human thymus. Repertoires were generated with immunoSEQ multiplex PCR, while TCRdb's copy carries only in-frame clones and drops some. This table has 700,000 or so clones, roughly 88% appearing once. These sequences were also reported in another study, on human thymus T cells.

Sequencing input: thymocytes. The receptors stem from a girl in the first two years of life with a congenital heart defect.

The chain joins TRBV19 to TRBJ1-5, with D uncertain. CDR3 length equals 20 residues. The V gene lost 3 bases and the J gene lost 0 bases, with 24 bases spanning the gap. CDR1 LNHDA and CDR2 SQIVND come from the germline V gene (reference sequence). The CDR3 reads CASSIRVGIPFTYSNQPQHF. CDR3 nucleotide sequence: TGTGCCAGTAGTATTCGGGTTGGCATTCCCTTTACTTATAGCAATCAGCCCCAGCATTTT.

The sample holds a few counts of this clone. This chain connects TRBV28 to TRBJ1-4; D not certain. Trimming took off 5 bases at V and 8 bases at J, with 12 bases between the two ends. CDR3 size: 13 residues. Germline values: CDR1 MDHEN, CDR2 SYDVKM. The CDR3 DNA sequence: TGTGCCAGCAGTCCCCCCAGCAGGGAAAAACTGTTTTTT. Translating it yields CASSPPSREKLFF.

The rearrangement uses TRBV4-1 and TRBJ2-3, with a weak D call TRBD1 (5 bases). CDR1 and CDR2 from the germline V gene are MGHRA and YSYEKL. The CDR3 extends over 19 amino acids. Trimming shortened V by 0 bases and J by 0 bases, and 19 bases separated the two germline ends. The CDR3 sequence is CASSQDRTQGSSSTDTQYF. The CDR3 DNA follows: TGCGCCAGCAGCCAAGATCGGACGCAGGGCTCGTCTAGCACAGATACGCAGTATTTT.

Only one count was recorded for this clone. The chain couples TRBV4-3 to TRBJ1-2; 7 nucleotides agree with TRBD1. Germline V gene lookup returns CDR1 LGHNA and CDR2 YSLEER. V lost 3 bases, J lost 3 bases, and 4 bases stayed unmatched. The CDR3 extends over 14 amino acids. The CDR3 spells CASSQARGYYGYTF. CDR3 nucleotide sequence: TGCGCCAGCAGCCAGGCCAGGGGGTACTATGGCTACACCTTC.

V is TRBV25-1 and J is TRBJ2-5; maybe TRBD2 (6 bases). The CDR3 spans 16 residues. Trimming stripped 4 bases from V and 2 bases from J, with 17 bases between. Germline loops: CDR1 MGHDK, CDR2 SYGVNS. DNA for the CDR3: TGTGCCAGCAGTGGCGGGACTGGAAATGGGCAAGAGACCCAGTACTTC. This sequence encodes CASSGGTGNGQETQYF.

The sample holds one count of this clone. This chain connects TRBV19 to TRBJ1-5; D remains unclear. The CDR3 is made up of 18 amino acids. The germline CDR1 and CDR2 sequences are LNHDA and SQIVND (reference sequence). The V end was cut by 4 bases, the J end by 9 bases, with 28 bases between. The CDR3, as DNA: TGTGCCAGTAGTAGTCTCATCCTTCAGGTGGGTCGGACTAGGCCCCAGCATTTT. Protein product: CASSSLILQVGRTRPQHF.

The table lists this clone with a few counts. This chain joins TRBV12-5 and TRBJ1-2; weak D call: TRBD1 (5 bases). The CDR3 sequence is 14 residues long. The V end was cut by 0 bases, the J end by 7 bases, with 12 bases between. Per the germline V gene, CDR1 is LGHNT and CDR2 is FRNRAP. The CDR3 loop reads CASGLVVGGVGYTF. For the CDR3, the DNA is TGTGCTAGTGGTTTGGTAGTCGGGGGGGTTGGCTACACCTTC.